The clone carrying this T cell receptor beta chain has a count of ten or more. The data belong to a study of regulatory T cells in long-lasting Graves disease. Study-level information: By definition, persistent Graves' disease involved antithyroid drugs for over 5 years alongside positive TSH receptor antibodies.

Germline CDR1 reads SEHNR; CDR2 reads FQNEAQ (reference sequence). The CDR3 is made up of 16 amino acids. J was trimmed by 3 bases and V by 2 bases; bases with no gene match: 8. For TCR beta, libraries came from iRepertoire HTBI primers and Arm-PCR of CDR3 regions. Authors' analysis steps: Analysis of the samples identified more than 60 TRBV and more than eleven TRBJ segments. TCRdb re-called the multiplex PCR reads with MiXCR, one entry per CDR3 protein. The V and J calls were not made by the authors but by TCRdb's processing. The data show roughly 400,000 distinct CDR3 sequences, more than 20% seen once. As for time point: persistent/refractory GD, antithyroid drugs over 5 years with positive TRAb. RNA isolated from PBMCs was used to make the TCR library.

Sequenced here: peripheral blood mononuclear cells (PBMCs), sampled when the disease was refractory, from a patient treated with antithyroid drugs. The chain has TRBV7-9 and TRBJ1-1, with 8 bases lining up with TRBD1. This sequence was found in a female donor with Graves disease. CDR3 protein: CASSLPQGGEYTEAFF. CDR3 DNA sequence: TGTGCCAGCAGCTTACCACAGGGGGGAGAATACACTGAAGCTTTCTTT.